This T cell receptor (beta chain) emerged from a study of cytomegalovirus exposure and HLA in healthy donors. The study, taken as a whole, reports: A later analysis by the authors found several of the most significant clusters apparently linked to common viral pathogens. Sequencing likely produced, as an artifact, a cluster of highly shared sequence variants. In a later analysis, an Asian-associated ancestry cluster reportedly showed fewer N-insertions than the roughly 700-donor mean.

These donors counted as nominally healthy when sampled, but unrecorded immune exposures were likely. As to this clone: Its antigen remains unknown.

Use of 60 Vbeta and 13 Jbeta primers characterized the PCR. Repertoires were generated with immunoSEQ multiplex PCR, while TCRdb's copy carries only in-frame clones and drops some. This sample has 100,000 to 120,000 clones; approximately 80% occur once, and the top ten carry around 3.2%. Sequenced input: PBMCs. This clonotype was sampled from a woman aged 55-75 years in good health and CMV-seropositive.

CDR3 protein: CASSPGTSNEQYF. The CDR3 DNA reads as TGTGCCAGCAGCCCCGGGACTAGTAACGAGCAGTACTTC. This chain connects TRBV5-4 to TRBJ2-5, with 8 bases fitting TRBD2. The J call may be in error: the DNA end matches TRBJ2-7 better. Germline lookup yields CDR1 SGHNT and CDR2 YYREEE (reference sequence). The CDR3 is made up of 13 amino acids.